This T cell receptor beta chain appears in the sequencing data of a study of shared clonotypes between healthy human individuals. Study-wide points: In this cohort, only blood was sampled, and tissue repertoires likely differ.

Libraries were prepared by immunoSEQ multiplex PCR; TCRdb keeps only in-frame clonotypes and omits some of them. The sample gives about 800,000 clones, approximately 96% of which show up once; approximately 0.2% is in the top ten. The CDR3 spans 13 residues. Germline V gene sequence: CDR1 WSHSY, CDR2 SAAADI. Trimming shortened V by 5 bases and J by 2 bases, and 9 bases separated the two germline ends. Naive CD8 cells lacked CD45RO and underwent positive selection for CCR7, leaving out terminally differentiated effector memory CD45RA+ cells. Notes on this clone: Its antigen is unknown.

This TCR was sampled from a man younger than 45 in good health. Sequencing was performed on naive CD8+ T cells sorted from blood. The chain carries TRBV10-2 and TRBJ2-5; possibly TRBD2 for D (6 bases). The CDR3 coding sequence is TGCGCCAGCAGTTGGGGGGAACAAGAGACCCAGTACTTC. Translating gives CASSWGEQETQYF.